Listed below are T cell receptor beta chains from one sample, sequenced in a study of cytomegalovirus exposure and HLA in healthy donors. Only in-frame clones appear in the TCRdb table, and some are missing; sequencing was by immunoSEQ multiplex PCR. The table records more than 150,000 clones, roughly 84% of them present only once. Source material: PBMCs. The receptors come from a woman under 30 in good health and CMV-seropositive. Each CDR3 is given with its conserved first and last residue. A D gene is named only where the DNA matches it firmly. Clone size, where shown, is once, few, many, or a class for clones that have expanded.

D gene	clone size	V gene	J gene	CDR3 protein	CDR3 DNA
.	.	TRBV14	TRBJ1-2	CASSLGLSGGYTF	TGTGCCAGCAGCCTTGGGCTCTCTGGTGGCTACACCTTC
.	few	TRBV9	TRBJ1-2	CASSVYGQPAEDGYTF	TGTGCCAGCAGCGTATACGGACAGCCCGCTGAAGATGGCTACACCTTC
TRBD2	.	TRBV27	TRBJ2-1	CASMGGNEQFF	TGTGCCAGCATGGGAGGGAATGAGCAGTTCTTC
.	.	TRBV5-1	TRBJ1-4	CASSFQGSNEKLFF	TGCGCCAGCAGCTTTCAGGGCTCTAATGAAAAACTGTTTTTT
.	.	TRBV5-4	TRBJ1-1	CASSLGVGSTEAFF	TGTGCCAGCAGCTTGGGGGTCGGGAGCACTGAAGCTTTCTTT
TRBD1	.	TRBV6-5	TRBJ1-2	CASIPPGQGDGYTF	TGTGCCAGCATCCCACCGGGACAGGGTGATGGCTACACCTTC
.	.	TRBV7-6	TRBJ2-3	CASSLITTGGTSTDTQYF	TGTGCCAGCAGCTTAATCACGACCGGGGGTACTAGCACAGATACGCAGTATTTT
.	.	TRBV11-2	TRBJ1-5	CASSLGTGNQPQHF	TGTGCCAGCAGCTTAGGGACAGGCAATCAGCCCCAGCATTTT
.	.	TRBV6-5	TRBJ1-6	CASSYDNSYNSPLHF	TGTGCCAGCAGTTACGACAACTCCTATAATTCACCCCTCCACTTT
.	.	TRBV6-4	TRBJ1-2	CASRAWGDYGYTF	TGTGCCAGCAGGGCCTGGGGAGACTATGGCTACACCTTC
.	.	TRBV2	TRBJ2-1	CASAPGGLGYNEQFF	TGTGCCAGCGCCCCAGGAGGGCTCGGGTACAATGAGCAGTTCTTC
TRBD2	.	TRBV4-1	TRBJ2-3	CASSLLNGGGYTDTQYF	TGCGCCAGCAGCCTCCTTAACGGCGGGGGTTACACAGATACGCAGTATTTT
TRBD2	.	TRBV12-5	TRBJ2-3	CASGSEPEWWTSGPTDTQYF	TGTGCTAGTGGTTCCGAACCAGAGTGGTGGACTAGCGGCCCCACAGATACGCAGTATTTT
.	.	TRBV18	TRBJ2-7	CASSPLGQSQYEQYF	TGTGCCAGCTCACCCCTAGGACAGTCTCAGTACGAGCAGTACTTC
TRBD1	.	TRBV5-1	TRBJ2-1	CASSKTDRRYEQFF	TGCGCCAGCAGCAAGACGGACAGGCGGTATGAGCAGTTCTTC
TRBD2	.	TRBV2	TRBJ2-5	CASRGKTSGGDQETQYF	TGTGCCAGCAGGGGAAAGACTAGCGGGGGAGACCAAGAGACCCAGTACTTC
TRBD1	few	TRBV19	TRBJ2-2	CASSIQGANTGELFF	TGTGCCAGTAGTATACAGGGGGCTAACACCGGGGAGCTGTTTTTT
.	.	TRBV29-1	TRBJ2-1	CSALWAFF	TGCAGCGCCCTGTGGGCGTTCTTC
TRBD2	.	TRBV2	TRBJ2-3	CASSEWSSGRTDTQYF	TGTGCCAGCAGTGAATGGTCTAGCGGCCGCACAGATACGCAGTATTTT
.	.	TRBV18	TRBJ2-3	CASSPEQSTDTQYF	TGTGCCAGCTCACCTGAACAGAGCACAGATACGCAGTATTTT
TRBD1	.	TRBV5-1	TRBJ1-2	CASSPLPGTGNHGYTF	TGCGCCAGCAGCCCGCTACCCGGGACAGGGAACCATGGCTACACCTTC
TRBD1	.	TRBV7-9	TRBJ1-1	CASSRTGRNRGTEAFF	TGTGCCAGCAGCCGGACAGGTCGGAATCGGGGGACTGAAGCTTTCTTT
TRBD2	.	TRBV7-9	TRBJ2-1	CASRLTSGGNEQFF	TGTGCCAGTAGACTTACTAGCGGGGGCAATGAGCAGTTCTTC
.	.	TRBV18	TRBJ2-1	CASSPQGQIYNEQFF	TGTGCCAGCTCACCCCAAGGACAGATCTACAATGAGCAGTTCTTC
.	once	TRBV2	TRBJ1-1	CASSDLGNRMNTEAFF	TGTGCCAGCAGTGATCTAGGCAACCGAATGAACACTGAAGCTTTCTTT
.	.	TRBV6-6	TRBJ1-1	CATEGGRGLNTEAFF	TGTGCCACCGAAGGAGGGAGGGGTCTGAACACTGAAGCTTTCTTT
TRBD1	.	TRBV28	TRBJ2-3	CASKDRGKVDTQYF	TGTGCCAGTAAAGACAGGGGAAAGGTAGATACGCAGTATTTT
TRBD1	.	TRBV15	TRBJ2-7	CATSSGQGKREQYF	TGTGCCACCAGCTCCGGACAGGGAAAAAGGGAGCAGTACTTC
.	.	TRBV6-4	TRBJ2-1	CASSDTERDEQFF	TGTGCCAGCTCGGACACCGAACGGGATGAGCAGTTCTTC
TRBD2	.	TRBV5-1	TRBJ2-3	CASSGASGTSGTDTQYF	TGCGCCAGCAGCGGAGCGTCCGGGACTAGCGGTACAGATACGCAGTATTTT
.	once	TRBV4-3	TRBJ1-6	CASSQEEGSYNSPLHF	TGCGCCAGCAGCCAAGAGGAGGGTTCCTATAATTCACCCCTCCACTTT
.	.	TRBV7-8	TRBJ2-3	CASSLRETTDTQYF	TGTGCCAGCAGCTTAAGGGAGACCACAGATACGCAGTATTTT
TRBD1	.	TRBV7-2	TRBJ1-5	CASGKGQVNQPQHF	TGTGCCAGCGGGAAGGGACAGGTTAATCAGCCCCAGCATTTT
TRBD2	.	TRBV7-3	TRBJ2-5	CASSLIPTGTSGGYQETQYF	TGTGCCAGCAGCTTAATACCTACCGGGACTAGCGGAGGGTACCAAGAGACCCAGTACTTC
.	.	TRBV2	TRBJ1-5	CASSESGGLQPQHF	TGTGCCAGCAGTGAATCGGGGGGGCTTCAGCCCCAGCATTTT
.	once	TRBV5-1	TRBJ2-5	CASSFSREGETQYF	TGCGCCAGCAGCTTCTCTAGAGAAGGAGAGACCCAGTACTTC